This entry describes one T cell receptor beta chain. Its target antigen remains unknown. Per-base qualities were not stored, and no clone one base away is much larger. The cysteine opens and the phenylalanine closes a CDR3 of 15 amino acids. The kept DNA is CDR3 alone, 45 bases in frame from the first base. Trimmed from V: 3 bases; trimmed from J: 4 bases; junction bases lacking a gene match: 3. CDR1 and CDR2 (WNHNN, SYGVQD) derive from the germline V gene (reference sequence). This sample was included in a study of shared clonotypes between healthy human individuals (dated by TCRdb to 2018 to 2021). The study in broad terms: A couple of women and three men aged 18 to 49 years were included in the cohort. Blood TCR repertoires of about five healthy adults were deeply sequenced to estimate repertoire size and the extent of clonotype sharing between individuals. Each donor's leukapheresis produced roughly between roughly 0.94 and 9.5 billion PBMCs. To increase sequencing depth and limit assay-specific biases, TCR repertoire library preparation and sequencing were carried out by different laboratories using diverse techniques. For each donor, three plates each were used for CD4 naive and CD4 memory, two plates were used for CD8 naive, and one plate was used for CD8 memory. The research as a whole found: Rarefaction of sorted-subset datasets indicated incomplete sequencing despite the large sequencing depth. Pairwise subsampling led to the expectation that sequencing depth would affect the degree of clonotype sharing among donors. Sharing across a few donors was observed for about 5% of naive CD4, less than 4% of naive CD8, roughly 2.3% of memory CD4, and approximately 0.41% of memory CD8 clonotypes. Sampling was limited to blood, and TCR repertoires in tissue likely differ from TCR repertoires in blood. Compared with non-shared clonotypes, the clonotypes found in all four sorted-subset donors had higher generation probabilities. Because the study included a small number of donors, the genetic and exposure-history diversity represented was limited. Naive subsets generally had larger estimated clonotype richness than memory subsets did.

Donors were healthy HIV-negative adults with no recently reported acute infections or vaccinations. Every donor was a Caucasian adult living in Nashville, Tennessee, USA. CD4+ T cells were enriched through magnetic negative selection, after which naive cells were positively selected on CD45RA and the remaining negative fraction served as the memory subset. After blood collection by leukapheresis, PBMCs were isolated using Ficoll-Histopaque density gradient centrifugation and then cryopreserved in the vapor phase of liquid nitrogen. Analytical flow cytometry was used to check the purity and quantity of every magnetically sorted T cell population. From each sorted fraction, genomic DNA was isolated and quantified by UV absorbance on a Nanodrop 2000c. Using the deep immunoSEQ assay, multiplex PCR amplified TCR CDR3 regions from genomic DNA. Extracted genomic DNA from each cell subset was distributed evenly across all wells of several immunoSEQ 96-well plates, and each plate was treated as a replicate. For sorted subsets, about 210 ng of genomic DNA, equivalent to roughly 33,000 T cell genomes, went into each replicate PCR. Purified libraries were quantified with a Qubit 3.0 fluorometer, sized on a Bioanalyzer 2100, and re-quantified with the KAPA Library Quantification kit. Every immunoSEQ 96-well plate was sequenced on a dedicated single-read 150-cycle Illumina NextSeq 550 flow cell. As for how the authors treated the data: Because only junctional sequences without quality scores were contained in the immunoSEQ output, filtering matching that applied to full-length reads could not be performed. Sequences were annotated with PyIR, a Python wrapper for IgBLAST v1.9, and V/J genes and CDR3 were assigned using IMGT germline references. Any read was removed if the V/J assignment was weak (E-value above 1e-6), the CDR3 was missing, or the read contained stop codons, out-of-frame junctions, or ambiguous translated residues. A V3J clonotype was defined by an identical inferred V gene, J gene, and CDR3 amino acid sequence. Percentage overlap between repertoires was computed as shared unique clonotypes divided by the size of the smaller repertoire. Repertoire richness was assessed with RTK rarefaction, the Chao1 estimator, and Recon v2.1 estimates of unobserved clonotypes. Generation probabilities were computed with OLGA for all TCRbeta clonotypes obtained by the gDNA method from a handful of donors. In TCRdb, the immuneACCESS table is reduced to in-frame sequences with V and J assigned. These tables do not hold every clone; where another copy was compared, an unresolved V gene accounts for under half, and the others remain unexplained. D and trimming were read from the DNA, whereas the V and J calls and clone size are those reported in that table. A total of some 2,400,000 clones appear in this sample, approximately 94% of them only once. The ten largest clones represent 0.1% to 0.15% of the sample.

This sequence originates from a man between 18 and 29 years old in good health. Source material: naive CD4+ T cells sorted from blood. The cell subset or site label, read with the paper, signifies: CD45RA+ positively selected. The rearranged chain carries TRBV10-1 and TRBJ2-5; TRBD1 lines up with 12 middle nucleotides. The CDR3 protein is CASSDGTGGSETQYF. The DNA is as follows: TGCGCCAGCAGTGATGGGACAGGGGGCTCAGAGACCCAGTACTTC.